The next 25 T cell receptor beta chains were all read from a single sample in a study of CD8 T cells in ankylosing spondylitis. For these TCRs, the target antigens are not known. TCRdb re-called the 5' RACE reads with MiXCR, one entry per CDR3 protein. Seen here are 300,000 to 400,000 distinct CDR3 sequences, about a fifth observed once, and the top ten hold around 16%. Study-level results: Apparently characteristic of ankylosing spondylitis blood was a TCR beta motif (about eight highly homologous variants).

Specimen: blood, either unsorted or a sorted T cell fraction (not recorded which). All receptors derive from a male donor with ankylosing spondylitis.

V usage is TRBV5-1 and J usage is TRBJ1-2; 7 nucleotides match TRBD1. The CDR3 runs to 15 residues. Germline trimming cut 4 bases from V and 3 bases from J; bases unmatched to any gene: 9. From germline, CDR1 is SGHRS and CDR2 YFSETQ. CDR3 in amino acids: CASSPMDRQDYGYTF. The CDR3, as DNA: TGCGCCAGCAGCCCGATGGACAGGCAGGACTATGGCTACACCTTC.

A few counts support this clonotype. CDR3 DNA: TGCGCCAGCAGCCAACTAGCGGGTGACTCCTACAATGAGCAGTTCTTC. Translation: CASSQLAGDSYNEQFF. V and J are TRBV5-1 and TRBJ2-1, with TRBD2 matching 9 bases. Germline V lookup: CDR1 SGHRS, CDR2 YFSETQ. CDR3 size: 16 residues. With 4 bases clipped from V and 0 bases from J, the junction kept 5 bases outside the gene matches.

This clonotype showed up just a few times. The junction shows a germline mismatch at one end, possibly a read error. The genes are TRBV12-3 or TRBV12-4 and TRBJ1-2; D call uncertain. The CDR3 extends over 14 amino acids. The CDR3, as DNA: TGTGCCAGCAGTTCGTTCTTGGGCAGAAGAAATTTGGGCTTC. This translates into CASSSFLGRRNLGF.

This clonotype was observed a handful of times. The chain uses TRBV10-3 and TRBJ1-3; the D gene is possibly TRBD1 (6 bases). The germline V gene encodes CDR1 ENHRY and CDR2 SYGVKD. The CDR3 runs to 15 residues. V lost 7 bases to trimming and J lost 2 bases, with 15 bases between them. DNA of the CDR3: TGTGCCATCACGCCGGGCAGGGGAACTGGAAACACCATATATTTT. Translated: CAITPGRGTGNTIYF.

In this sample, this clonotype turned up many times. The rearrangement uses TRBV29-1 and TRBJ2-7; D possibly corresponds to TRBD1 (6 bases). The CDR3 runs 13 residues. The V and J ends lost 4 bases and 8 bases respectively, with 18 bases between them. Germline V gene lookup returns CDR1 SQVTM and CDR2 ANQGSEA. DNA of the CDR3: TGCAGCGTTGGGGCAGGGGAATTTTTACAGCAGTACTTC. It specifies CSVGAGEFLQQYF.

There are many counts of this clonotype. The chain recombines TRBV5-5 with TRBJ1-4; D gene ambiguous. V was trimmed by 1 base and J by 8 bases, leaving 12 bases between them. The CDR3 loop spans 14 amino acids. Looked up from germline, CDR1 is SGHKS and CDR2 is YYEKEE (reference sequence). The CDR3 sequence: CASSLLRGGEKLFF. The CDR3 DNA is TGTGCCAGCAGCTTGCTTAGAGGCGGGGAAAAACTGTTTTTT.

The chain has TRBV28 and TRBJ2-7; D possibly matches TRBD1 or TRBD2 (5 bases each). The CDR3 contains 14 residues. CDR1 and CDR2 from the germline V gene are MDHEN and SYDVKM. Deletions cut 2 bases from V and 7 bases from J, with 15 bases between. CDR3 in amino acids: CASSLRGTSGEQYF. Written as DNA, the CDR3 is TGTGCCAGCAGTTTAAGAGGGACGTCGGGAGAGCAGTACTTC.

This clonotype was found many times. V usage is TRBV12-3 or TRBV12-4 and J usage is TRBJ2-7; the D is unclear. Trimming took off 3 bases at V and 2 bases at J, with 5 bases between the two ends. This CDR3 is 12 amino acids long. CDR3 sequence: CASSFGPYEQYF. The DNA of the CDR3 is TGTGCCAGCAGTTTCGGACCCTACGAGCAGTACTTC.

This chain joins TRBV7-3 and TRBJ2-1; TRBD2 matches at 8 bases. The junction had 10 bases not matched to a gene; V was cut back by 5 bases and J by 7 bases. This CDR3 has 15 residues. The germline gives CDR1 SGHTA, CDR2 FQGTGA. The DNA of the CDR3 is TGTGCCAGCAGCCCCCTCGGAGTAGCGGGGAATGAGCAGTTCTTC. It is translated as CASSPLGVAGNEQFF.

This clonotype was detected ten times or more. This rearrangement joins TRBV10-2 to TRBJ2-1; a possible D gene is TRBD1 (5 bases). Germline V CDR1 and CDR2: WSHSY, SAAADI. Trimming cost V 2 bases and J 9 bases, with 11 bases left between them. This CDR3 is 13 amino acids long. This CDR3 is CASSEVPRAEQFF. The CDR3 DNA is TGCGCCAGCAGTGAGGTACCCAGGGCTGAGCAGTTCTTC.

V gene TRBV6-2 or TRBV6-3 combines with J gene TRBJ2-7; TRBD1 aligns across 7 bases. The CDR3 has 14 amino acids. The germline gives CDR1 MNHEY, CDR2 SVGEGT. The ends lost 3 bases at V and 2 bases at J; junction bases unmatched: 4. CDR3: CASSYPGTAYEQYF. Here the CDR3 DNA reads TGTGCCAGCAGTTATCCCGGGACAGCCTACGAGCAGTACTTC.

J is TRBJ2-3 and V is TRBV4-3; D might be TRBD2 (5 bases). V was clipped by 0 bases and J by 7 bases, with 11 bases between them. CDR3 length: 14 amino acids. Germline V lookup: CDR1 LGHNA, CDR2 YSLEER. The CDR3: CASSQDMTGNTQYF. The CDR3 DNA is TGCGCCAGCAGCCAAGATATGACGGGGAATACGCAGTATTTT.

As regards this clonotype: The junction and the germline gene differ at one end; a read error may be behind it. The rearrangement links TRBV12-3 or TRBV12-4 to TRBJ2-1, with 7 bases that match TRBD2. The CDR3 extends over 16 amino acids. The CDR3 DNA sequence: TGTGCCAGCAGCCTACGACGGACTAGTTCCTCCAATGAGCAGTTCTTC. Translated: CASSLRRTSSSNEQFF.

The V gene is TRBV2, the J gene TRBJ1-1, with D possibly TRBD1 on 5 matching bases. The CDR3 consists of 16 residues. V was clipped by 7 bases and J by 3 bases, with 21 bases between them. CDR1 and CDR2 from the germline V gene are SNHLY and FYNNEI. CDR3: CASTSGQGFEDTEAFF. The CDR3 coding sequence is TGTGCCAGCACCTCAGGACAAGGCTTCGAGGACACTGAAGCTTTCTTT. Complete variable domain (other parts from reference TRBV2 and TRBJ1-1): EPEVTQTPSHQVTQMGQEVILRCVPISNHLYFYWYRQILGQKVEFLVSFYNNEISEKSEIFDDQFSVERPDGSNFTLKIRSTKLEDSAMYFCASTSGQGFEDTEAFFGQGTRLTVV.

The chain combines TRBV12-3 or TRBV12-4 with TRBJ2-7; no clear D gene. V shed 9 bases and J shed 2 bases, with 11 bases lying between them. The CDR3 runs to 12 residues. CDR3 region: CASRSGPYEQYF. CDR3 nucleotide sequence: TGTGCCAGTCGTTCCGGGCCCTACGAGCAGTACTTC.

This clonotype was observed a few times. The chain combines TRBV6-7 with TRBJ2-1; D might be TRBD2 (5 bases). TRBV6-7 is an open reading frame whose function is uncertain. The length of the CDR3 is 17 residues. Trimming removed 1 base from V and 5 bases from J, with 18 bases in between. The chain's CDR3 is CASSYCAGTSYDNEQFF. The CDR3 DNA sequence: TGTGCCAGCAGTTACTGCGCTGGAACTAGTTACGACAATGAGCAGTTCTTC.

The gene calls are TRBV20-1 and TRBJ1-6; the D is unclear. Germline V CDR1 and CDR2: DFQATT, SNEGSKA (reference sequence). Trimming removed 1 base from V and 10 bases from J, with 11 bases in between. This CDR3 contains 13 residues. The CDR3 is CSARVDGDSPLHF. Written as DNA, the CDR3 is TGCAGTGCTAGAGTCGATGGAGACTCACCCCTCCACTTT.

The gene calls are TRBV28 and TRBJ2-2; D is uncertain. Trimming stripped 7 bases from V and 2 bases from J, with 5 bases between. In germline, CDR1 is MDHEN, CDR2 SYDVKM. The CDR3 length is 12 residues. The CDR3 coding sequence is TGTGCCAGCAAAATTAACACCGGGGAGCTGTTTTTT. Its protein product is CASKINTGELFF.

This clonotype was counted between two and nine times. The chain uses TRBV29-1 and TRBJ2-4, with TRBD1 matching 8 bases. In germline, CDR1 is SQVTM, CDR2 ANQGSEA. The CDR3 extends over 12 amino acids. The V and J ends lost 4 bases and 6 bases, in that order; junction bases with no gene match: 2. Here the CDR3 reads CSVGRGRNIQYF. The DNA for the CDR3 is TGCAGCGTTGGCAGGGGGCGAAACATTCAGTACTTC. Together with reference TRBV29-1 and TRBJ2-4, the CDR3 gives the full variable domain: SAVISQKPSRDICQRGTSLTIQCQVDSQVTMMFWYRQQPGQSLTLIATANQGSEATYESGFVIDKFPISRPNLTFSTLTVSNMSPEDSSIYLCSVGRGRNIQYFGAGTRLSVL.

This clonotype turned up a few times. CDR3 DNA sequence: TGCAGCGTTGAAGATATGACAGCGAGCACAGATACGCAGTATTTT. Encoded protein: CSVEDMTASTDTQYF. V usage is TRBV29-1 and J usage is TRBJ2-3; weak D call: TRBD1 (5 bases). The CDR3 is made up of 15 amino acids. V lost 0 bases to trimming and J lost 0 bases, with 10 bases between them. Germline lookup yields CDR1 SQVTM and CDR2 ANQGSEA.

This clonotype was picked up a small number of times. This rearrangement joins TRBV29-1 to TRBJ2-2, with D maybe TRBD1 (6 bases). Germline values: CDR1 SQVTM, CDR2 ANQGSEA. The CDR3 runs 13 residues. Trimming pared 4 bases from V and 7 bases from J, leaving 13 bases between. For the CDR3, the DNA is TGCAGCGTTGTTCCACAGGGCGACGGGGAGCTGTTTTTT. Translating gives CSVVPQGDGELFF.

The chain couples TRBV9 to TRBJ2-7; 7 bases align to TRBD1. Per the germline V gene, CDR1 is SGDLS and CDR2 is YYNGEE. Trimming at V came to 4 bases and at J to 5 bases, leaving 12 bases not matched to a gene. This CDR3 contains 15 residues. The chain's CDR3 is CASSPQPGTVDEQYF. For the CDR3, the DNA is TGTGCCAGCAGCCCCCAACCCGGGACAGTGGACGAGCAGTACTTC.

A few counts support this clonotype. The rearrangement uses TRBV12-3 or TRBV12-4 and TRBJ2-5; weak D call: TRBD1 (7 bases). Trimming took off 3 bases at V and 5 bases at J, with 19 bases between the two ends. CDR3 size: 16 residues. This CDR3 reads CASSFGPGDSSETQYF. CDR3 DNA: TGTGCCAGCAGTTTCGGCCCGGGGGACAGTTCGGAGACCCAGTACTTC.

This clonotype came up a few times. This chain connects TRBV12-3 or TRBV12-4 to TRBJ2-6; 7 bases match TRBD1. With V trimmed by 7 bases and J by 0 bases, 6 bases remained unmatched. There are 16 residues in the CDR3. The CDR3: CASTRQGPSGANVLTF. CDR3 bases: TGTGCCAGCACCCGACAGGGCCCCTCTGGGGCCAACGTCCTGACTTTC.

This clonotype appeared a few times. V and J are TRBV12-3 or TRBV12-4 and TRBJ2-7, with 8 bases fitting TRBD1. The V gene end was trimmed by 5 bases and the J gene end by 0 bases; junction bases not matched to a gene: 6. The CDR3 has 15 amino acids. The CDR3: CASSPRDRFSYEQYF. The DNA of the CDR3 is TGTGCCAGCAGTCCCCGGGACAGGTTCTCCTACGAGCAGTACTTC.